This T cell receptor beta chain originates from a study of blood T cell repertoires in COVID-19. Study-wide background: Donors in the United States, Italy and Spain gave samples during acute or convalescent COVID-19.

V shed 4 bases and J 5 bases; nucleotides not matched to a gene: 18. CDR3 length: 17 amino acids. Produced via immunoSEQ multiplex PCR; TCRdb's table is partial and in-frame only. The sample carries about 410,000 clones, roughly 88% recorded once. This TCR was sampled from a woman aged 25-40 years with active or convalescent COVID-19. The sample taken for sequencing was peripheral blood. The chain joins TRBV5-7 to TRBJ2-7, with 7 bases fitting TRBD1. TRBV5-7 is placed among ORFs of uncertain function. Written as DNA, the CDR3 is TGTGCCAGCAGCCTGACATACCCCGAGGGGGCGTGGGACGAGCAGTACTTC. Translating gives CASSLTYPEGAWDEQYF.